This T cell receptor beta chain comes out of a study of low-dose radiotherapy and immunotherapy resistance in tumors. Study context: Fractions of 0.5 Gy went to Cohort 1 every 2 weeks, totaling 6.5 Gy. Those assigned to Cohort 2 were treated with 1 Gy per fraction every two weeks (13 Gy in total over 26 weeks). While receiving nivolumab 240 mg every two weeks, patients also received ipilimumab 1 mg/kg every six weeks, both intravenously. Patients took aspirin (300 mg orally, daily) for four cycles beginning at cycle 1 day 1.

Covering alpha and beta chains, TRAV- and TRBV-specific primers were used for the first-strand cDNA. TCR amplification used 15 to 20 PCR cycles, a constant-region primer and a V-primer adapter. One entry per CDR3 protein, called by TCRdb with MiXCR from the reads. Among around 83,000 distinct CDR3 sequences listed, about 20% were seen once. The sample's time point: before trial treatment. Details on this clonotype: Only one base separates this from a far larger clonotype, so it likely reflects a read error.

This TCR was recovered from a male donor with prostate cancer. Sequences were derived from PBMCs, sampled before treatment.

The CDR3 DNA follows: TGTGCTAGCAGCTATAACAGACCAGCCTACGAGCAGTTCTTC. This codes for CASSYNRPAYEQFF. The rearrangement joins TRBV7-6 to TRBJ2-1; D is unresolved. The CDR3 contains 14 residues. Germline V gene data show CDR1 as SGHVS and CDR2 as FNYEAQ.